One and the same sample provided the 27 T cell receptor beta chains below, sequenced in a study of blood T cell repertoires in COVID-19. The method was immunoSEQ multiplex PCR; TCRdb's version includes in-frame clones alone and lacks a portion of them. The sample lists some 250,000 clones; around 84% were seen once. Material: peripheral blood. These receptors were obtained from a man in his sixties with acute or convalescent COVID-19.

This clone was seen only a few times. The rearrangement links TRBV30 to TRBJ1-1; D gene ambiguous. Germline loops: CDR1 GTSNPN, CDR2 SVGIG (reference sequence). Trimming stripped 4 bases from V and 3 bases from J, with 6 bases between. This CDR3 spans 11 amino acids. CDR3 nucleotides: TGTGCCTGGACACAGTACACTGAAGCTTTCTTT. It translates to CAWTQYTEAFF.

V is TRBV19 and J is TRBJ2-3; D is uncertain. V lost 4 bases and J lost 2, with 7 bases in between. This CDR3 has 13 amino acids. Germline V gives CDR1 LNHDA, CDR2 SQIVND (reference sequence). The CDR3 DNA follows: TGTGCCAGTAGTAGCGGAGACACAGATACGCAGTATTTT. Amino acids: CASSSGDTDTQYF.

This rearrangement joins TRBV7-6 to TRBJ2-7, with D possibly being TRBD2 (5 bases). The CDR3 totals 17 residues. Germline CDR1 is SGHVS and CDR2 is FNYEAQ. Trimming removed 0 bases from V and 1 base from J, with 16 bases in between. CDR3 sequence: CASSLASGSWGSYEQYF. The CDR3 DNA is TGTGCCAGCAGCTTAGCGTCGGGGTCTTGGGGTTCCTACGAGCAGTACTTC.

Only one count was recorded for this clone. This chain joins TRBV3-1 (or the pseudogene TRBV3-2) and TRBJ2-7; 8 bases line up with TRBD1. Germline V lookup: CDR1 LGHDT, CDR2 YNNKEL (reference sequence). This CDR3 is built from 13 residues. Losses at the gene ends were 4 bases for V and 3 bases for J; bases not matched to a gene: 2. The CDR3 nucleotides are TGTGCCAGCAGCCGGACAGGGAACTACGAGCAGTACTTC. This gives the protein CASSRTGNYEQYF.

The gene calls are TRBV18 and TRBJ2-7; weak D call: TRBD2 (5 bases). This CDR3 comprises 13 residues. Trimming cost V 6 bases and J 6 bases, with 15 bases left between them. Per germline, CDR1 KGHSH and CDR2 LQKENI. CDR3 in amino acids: CASSLGLASEQYF. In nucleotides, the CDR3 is TGTGCCAGCTCCCTCGGGCTAGCTTCCGAGCAGTACTTC.

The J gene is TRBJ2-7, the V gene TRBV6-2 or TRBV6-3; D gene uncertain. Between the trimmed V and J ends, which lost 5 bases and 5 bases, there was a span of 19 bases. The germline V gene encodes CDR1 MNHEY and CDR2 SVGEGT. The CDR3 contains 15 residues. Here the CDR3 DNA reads TGTGCCAGCAGTCTCCCCCGGGTAGGCCGCCACGAGCAGTACTTC. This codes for CASSLPRVGRHEQYF.

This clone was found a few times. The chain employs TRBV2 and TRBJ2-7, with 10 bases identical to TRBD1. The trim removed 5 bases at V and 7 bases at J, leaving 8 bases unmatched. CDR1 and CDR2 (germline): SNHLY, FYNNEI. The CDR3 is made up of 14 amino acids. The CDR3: CASSSGTGAGEQYF. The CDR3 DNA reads TGTGCCAGCAGTTCCGGGACAGGGGCGGGAGAGCAGTACTTC.

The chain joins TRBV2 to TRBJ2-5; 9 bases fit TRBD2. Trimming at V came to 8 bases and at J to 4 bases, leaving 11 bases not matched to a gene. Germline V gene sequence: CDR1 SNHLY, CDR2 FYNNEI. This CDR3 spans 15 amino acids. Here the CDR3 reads CASRVSAGGSETQYF. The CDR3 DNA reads TGTGCCAGCCGTGTCTCTGCGGGAGGGTCAGAGACCCAGTACTTC.

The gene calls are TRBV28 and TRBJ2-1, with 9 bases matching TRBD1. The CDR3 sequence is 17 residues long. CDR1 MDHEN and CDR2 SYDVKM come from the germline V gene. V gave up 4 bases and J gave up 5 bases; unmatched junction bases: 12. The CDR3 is CASSSNPPGQGNNEQFF. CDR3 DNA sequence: TGTGCCAGCAGTTCTAACCCCCCGGGACAGGGAAACAATGAGCAGTTCTTC.

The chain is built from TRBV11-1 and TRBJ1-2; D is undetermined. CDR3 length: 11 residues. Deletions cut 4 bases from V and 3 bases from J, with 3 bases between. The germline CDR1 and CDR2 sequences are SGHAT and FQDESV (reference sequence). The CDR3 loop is CASSSYYGYTF. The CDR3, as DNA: TGTGCCAGCAGCTCTTACTATGGCTACACCTTC.

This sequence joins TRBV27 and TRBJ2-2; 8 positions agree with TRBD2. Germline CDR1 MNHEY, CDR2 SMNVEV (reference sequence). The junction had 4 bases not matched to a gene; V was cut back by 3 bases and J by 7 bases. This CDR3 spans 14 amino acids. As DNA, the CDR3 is TGTGCCAGCAGTTTCAAGCGGGAGTACGGGGAGCTGTTTTTT. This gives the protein CASSFKREYGELFF.

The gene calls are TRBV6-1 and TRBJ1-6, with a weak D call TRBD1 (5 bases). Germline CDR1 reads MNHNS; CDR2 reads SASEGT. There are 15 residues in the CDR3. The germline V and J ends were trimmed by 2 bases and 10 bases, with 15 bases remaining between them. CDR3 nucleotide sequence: TGTGCCAGCAGTGAATTAAGGGGTGGAATATCACCCCTCCACTTT. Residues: CASSELRGGISPLHF.

The CDR3 protein is CASSPSPISSYEQYF. The CDR3 coding sequence is TGTGCCAGCAGTCCCTCCCCTATTAGCTCCTACGAGCAGTACTTC. The chain couples TRBV6-5 to TRBJ2-7; D is unclear. Germline V gene data show CDR1 as MNHEY and CDR2 as SVGAGI. The CDR3 runs to 15 residues. V was pared by 5 bases and J by 0 bases, with 14 bases between.

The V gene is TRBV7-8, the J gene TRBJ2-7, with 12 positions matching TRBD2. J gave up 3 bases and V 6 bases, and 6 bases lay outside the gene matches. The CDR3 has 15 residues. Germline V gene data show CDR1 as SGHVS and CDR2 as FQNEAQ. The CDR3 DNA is TGTGCCAGCAGTCCCGGACTAGCGGGGATCTACGAGCAGTACTTC. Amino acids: CASSPGLAGIYEQYF.

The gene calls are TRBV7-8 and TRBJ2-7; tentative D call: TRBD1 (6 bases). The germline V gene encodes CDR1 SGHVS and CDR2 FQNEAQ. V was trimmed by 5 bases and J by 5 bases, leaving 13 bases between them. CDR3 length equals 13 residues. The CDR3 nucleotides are TGTGCCAGCAGCCAGGGACAAAGTCACGAGCAGTACTTC. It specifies CASSQGQSHEQYF.

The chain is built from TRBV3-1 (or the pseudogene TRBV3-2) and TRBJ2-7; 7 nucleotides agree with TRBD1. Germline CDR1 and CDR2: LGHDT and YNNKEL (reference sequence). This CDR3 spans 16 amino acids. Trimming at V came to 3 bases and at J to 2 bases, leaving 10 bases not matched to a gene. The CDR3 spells CASSQDRQGATYEQYF. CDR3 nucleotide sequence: TGTGCCAGCAGCCAGGATCGACAGGGAGCCACCTACGAGCAGTACTTC.

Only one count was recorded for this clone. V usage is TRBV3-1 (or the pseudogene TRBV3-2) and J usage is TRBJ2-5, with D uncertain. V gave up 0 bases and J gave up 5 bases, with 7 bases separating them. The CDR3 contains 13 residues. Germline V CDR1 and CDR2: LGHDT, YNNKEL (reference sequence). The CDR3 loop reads CASSQDGIETQYF. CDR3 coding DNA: TGTGCCAGCAGCCAAGATGGCATTGAGACCCAGTACTTC.

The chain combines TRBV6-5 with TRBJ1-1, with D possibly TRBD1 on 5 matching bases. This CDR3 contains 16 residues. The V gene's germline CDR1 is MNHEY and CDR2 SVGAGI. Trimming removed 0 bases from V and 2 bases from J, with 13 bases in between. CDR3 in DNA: TGTGCCAGCAGTTACTCGGGGACTAAACGAAACACTGAAGCTTTCTTT. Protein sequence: CASSYSGTKRNTEAFF.

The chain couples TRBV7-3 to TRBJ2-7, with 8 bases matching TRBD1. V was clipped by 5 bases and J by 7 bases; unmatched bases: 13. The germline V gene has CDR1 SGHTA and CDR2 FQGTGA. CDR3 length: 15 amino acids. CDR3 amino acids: CASSQDGQGSWEQYF. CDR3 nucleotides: TGTGCCAGCAGCCAGGACGGACAGGGCTCCTGGGAGCAGTACTTC.

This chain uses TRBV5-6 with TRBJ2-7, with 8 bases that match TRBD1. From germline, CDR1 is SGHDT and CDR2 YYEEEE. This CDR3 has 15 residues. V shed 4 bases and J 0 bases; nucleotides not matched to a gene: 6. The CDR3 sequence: CASSLRDRPSYEQYF. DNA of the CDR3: TGTGCCAGCAGCCTCCGGGACAGGCCCTCCTACGAGCAGTACTTC.

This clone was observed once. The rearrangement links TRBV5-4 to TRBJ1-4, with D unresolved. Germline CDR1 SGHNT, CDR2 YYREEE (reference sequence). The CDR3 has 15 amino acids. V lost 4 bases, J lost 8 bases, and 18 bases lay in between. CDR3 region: CASSPELGMVEKLFF. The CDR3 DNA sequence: TGTGCCAGCAGCCCCGAGTTGGGCATGGTGGAAAAACTGTTTTTT. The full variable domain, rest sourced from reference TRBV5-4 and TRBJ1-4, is ETGVTQSPTHLIKTRGQQVTLRCSSQSGHNTVSWYQQALGQGPQFIFQYYREEENGRGNFPPRFSGLQFPNYSSELNVNALELDDSALYLCASSPELGMVEKLFFGSGTQLSVL.

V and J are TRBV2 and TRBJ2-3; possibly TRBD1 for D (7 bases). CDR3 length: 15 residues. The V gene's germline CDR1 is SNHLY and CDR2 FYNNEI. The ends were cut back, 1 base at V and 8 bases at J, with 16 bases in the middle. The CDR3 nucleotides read TGTGCCAGCAGTGAAGAAGGGGGGACAGTCGCTACGCAGTATTTT. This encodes CASSEEGGTVATQYF.

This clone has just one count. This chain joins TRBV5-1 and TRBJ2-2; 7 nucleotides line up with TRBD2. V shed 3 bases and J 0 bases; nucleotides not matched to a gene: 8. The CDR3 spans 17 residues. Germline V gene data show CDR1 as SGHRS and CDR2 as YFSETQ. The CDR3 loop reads CASSWGGQATNTGELFF. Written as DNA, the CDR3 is TGCGCCAGCAGCTGGGGGGGTCAGGCCACGAACACCGGGGAGCTGTTTTTT.

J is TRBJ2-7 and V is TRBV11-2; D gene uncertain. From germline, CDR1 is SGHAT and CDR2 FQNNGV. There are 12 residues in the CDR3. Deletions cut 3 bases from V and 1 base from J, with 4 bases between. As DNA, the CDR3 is TGTGCCAGCAGCTTTAAATCCTACGAGCAGTACTTC. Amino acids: CASSFKSYEQYF.

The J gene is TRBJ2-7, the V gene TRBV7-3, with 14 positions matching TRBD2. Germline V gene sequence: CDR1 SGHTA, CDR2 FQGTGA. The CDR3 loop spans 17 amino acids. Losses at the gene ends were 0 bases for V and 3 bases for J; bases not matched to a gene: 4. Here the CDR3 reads CASSLTATSGRVYEQYF. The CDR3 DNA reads TGTGCCAGCAGCTTAACGGCGACTAGCGGGAGGGTCTACGAGCAGTACTTC.

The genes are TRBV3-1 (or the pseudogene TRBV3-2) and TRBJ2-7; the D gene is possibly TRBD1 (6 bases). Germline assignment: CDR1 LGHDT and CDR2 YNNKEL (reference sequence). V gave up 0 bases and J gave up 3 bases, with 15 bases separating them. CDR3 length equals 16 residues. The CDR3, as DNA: TGTGCCAGCAGCCAAGATCAGGCAGGGGCCTTCTACGAGCAGTACTTC. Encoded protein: CASSQDQAGAFYEQYF.

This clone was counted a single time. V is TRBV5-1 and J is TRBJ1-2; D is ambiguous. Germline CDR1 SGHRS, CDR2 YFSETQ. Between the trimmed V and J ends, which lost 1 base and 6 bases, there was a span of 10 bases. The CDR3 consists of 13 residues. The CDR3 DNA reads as TGCGCCAGCAGCTTGCATGAGGAGGATGGCTACACCTTC. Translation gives CASSLHEEDGYTF.